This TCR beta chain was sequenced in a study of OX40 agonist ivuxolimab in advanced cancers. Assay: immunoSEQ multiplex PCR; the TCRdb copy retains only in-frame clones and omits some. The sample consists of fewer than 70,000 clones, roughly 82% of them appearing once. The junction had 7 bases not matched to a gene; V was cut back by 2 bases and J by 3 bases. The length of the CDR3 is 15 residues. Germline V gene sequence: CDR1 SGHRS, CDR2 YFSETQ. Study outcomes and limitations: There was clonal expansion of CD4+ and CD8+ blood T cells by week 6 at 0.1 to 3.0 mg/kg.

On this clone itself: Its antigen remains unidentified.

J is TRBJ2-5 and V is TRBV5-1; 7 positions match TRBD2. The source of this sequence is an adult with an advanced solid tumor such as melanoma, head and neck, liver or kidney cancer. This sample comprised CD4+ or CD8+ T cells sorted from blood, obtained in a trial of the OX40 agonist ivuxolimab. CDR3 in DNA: TGCGCCAGCAGCTTCCAAGGACTAGTTAAAGAGACCCAGTACTTC. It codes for CASSFQGLVKETQYF.